The 27 T cell receptor beta chains below come from one sample, sequenced in a study of blood T cell repertoires in COVID-19. Here immunoSEQ multiplex PCR was the method, and the copy in TCRdb shows in-frame clones only, minus some. Among more than 350,000 clones listed, around nine tenths were seen once. Sequencing was carried out using PBMCs or T cells enriched from blood (not recorded which). These receptors were collected from a woman in her forties or fifties who had recovered from COVID-19.

The J gene is TRBJ1-2, the V gene TRBV2; D not certain. V was shortened by 5 bases and J by 4 bases, with 5 bases between the two germline ends. The germline V gene encodes CDR1 SNHLY and CDR2 FYNNEI. This CDR3 region has 11 residues. The CDR3 protein is CASSPVYGYTF. DNA for the CDR3: TGTGCCAGCAGTCCTGTCTATGGCTACACCTTC.

This clone has only a few counts. This chain links TRBV19 with TRBJ2-7, with 10 nucleotides matching TRBD1. V trimming: 1 base; J trimming: 5 bases; junction bases outside the gene matches: 17. From germline, CDR1 is LNHDA and CDR2 SQIVND (reference sequence). The CDR3 extends over 19 amino acids. CDR3 DNA sequence: TGTGCCAGTAGTATAGCTGCCCATCGGCTCGACAGGGGGCTCCACGAGCAGTACTTC. Its protein product is CASSIAAHRLDRGLHEQYF.

V usage is TRBV18 and J usage is TRBJ2-3; maybe TRBD1 (5 bases). V lost 5 bases and J 2 bases, leaving 14 bases between the germline ends. In germline, CDR1 is KGHSH, CDR2 LQKENI. The CDR3 has 15 residues. The CDR3: CASSFRTSPTDTQYF. As DNA, the CDR3 is TGTGCCAGCTCATTCCGGACATCCCCCACAGATACGCAGTATTTT.

In DNA, the CDR3 is TGCGCCAGCAGCCCTGCCGGGTCTGGAAACACCATATATTTT. It translates to CASSPAGSGNTIYF. This rearrangement joins TRBV23-1 to TRBJ1-3; D is ambiguous. TRBV23-1 falls under the ORF class, with uncertain function. V was cut by 6 bases and J by 1 base, with 10 bases left in between. The CDR3 has 14 amino acids.

J is TRBJ2-7 and V is TRBV19, with TRBD1 as a possible D gene (6 bases). V dropped 5 bases and J dropped 2 bases, with 10 bases sitting between them. CDR3 length equals 13 residues. Germline values: CDR1 LNHDA, CDR2 SQIVND (reference sequence). DNA of the CDR3: TGTGCCAGTAGTTCCGCAGGGGCCTACGAGCAGTACTTC. This sequence encodes CASSSAGAYEQYF.

The chain links TRBV5-4 to TRBJ1-2, with D hard to call. V shed 3 bases and J shed 5 bases, with 11 bases lying between them. CDR1 is SGHNT and CDR2 is YYREEE in the germline V gene (reference sequence). The CDR3 runs 13 residues. The CDR3 coding sequence is TGTGCCAGCAGCTCTACAGTTCTTTATGGCTACACCTTC. Amino acids: CASSSTVLYGYTF.

V and J are TRBV10-3 and TRBJ2-7; no definite D call. Per germline, CDR1 ENHRY and CDR2 SYGVKD. CDR3 length: 13 amino acids. The ends were cut back, 3 bases at V and 1 base at J, with 7 bases in the middle. The CDR3 region has the DNA TGTGCCATCAGTGATGACACTTCCTACGAGCAGTACTTC. Translating it yields CAISDDTSYEQYF.

Regarding this clone: The sample has other DNA sequences that encode this CDR3 too. This chain links TRBV28 with TRBJ1-2; D is undetermined. The CDR3 is 13 amino acids. V was cut by 2 bases and J by 4 bases, with 8 bases left in between. From germline, CDR1 is MDHEN and CDR2 SYDVKM. The CDR3 is CASSLGPGYGYTF. The CDR3 DNA reads TGTGCCAGCAGTTTAGGCCCAGGCTATGGCTACACCTTC.

V is TRBV27 and J is TRBJ1-2, with TRBD1 matching 8 bases. Germline CDR1 is MNHEY and CDR2 is SMNVEV (reference sequence). This CDR3 comprises 14 residues. V shed 6 bases and J 0 bases; nucleotides not matched to a gene: 3. Here the CDR3 reads CASSQTGANYGYTF. The CDR3 DNA reads as TGTGCCAGCAGCCAGACAGGGGCTAACTATGGCTACACCTTC.

This sequence joins TRBV7-2 and TRBJ2-2; possible D gene TRBD2, 6 bases. CDR3 size: 16 residues. With 5 bases removed from V and 7 bases from J, the gap between germline ends came to 20 bases. The V gene's germline CDR1 is SGHTA and CDR2 FQGNSA. The CDR3, as DNA: TGTGCCAGCAGCCCTGGGAGCGACACCGGGGGCGGGGAGCTGTTTTTT. Its protein is CASSPGSDTGGGELFF.

V and J are TRBV12-3 or TRBV12-4 and TRBJ2-2; D not resolved. The CDR3 contains 13 residues. The V end was cut by 6 bases, the J end by 4 bases, with 9 bases between. The CDR3 DNA is TGTGCCAGCAGAGCTCAGGTCACCGGGGAGCTGTTTTTT. Protein: CASRAQVTGELFF.

The rearrangement joins TRBV7-3 to TRBJ2-1, with a possible D match to TRBD2 (6 bases). The V and J ends lost 3 bases and 3 bases respectively, with 12 bases between them. The CDR3 is 15 residues long. The germline V gene encodes CDR1 SGHTA and CDR2 FQGTGA. This CDR3 is CASSFRRGVYNEQFF. In DNA, the CDR3 is TGTGCCAGCAGCTTTCGGCGGGGCGTCTACAATGAGCAGTTCTTC.

The V gene is TRBV29-1, the J gene TRBJ1-3; TRBD1 aligns across 8 bases. Germline CDR1 and CDR2: SQVTM and ANQGSEA. CDR3 length equals 13 residues. Germline trimming cut 4 bases from V and 5 bases from J; bases unmatched to any gene: 4. The CDR3 is CSVGTGNRNTIYF. The CDR3 DNA reads as TGCAGCGTTGGGACAGGGAACCGAAACACCATATATTTT.

This clone was seen more than once but under ten times. J is TRBJ1-2 and V is TRBV10-3, with D maybe TRBD1 (5 bases). Germline lookup yields CDR1 ENHRY and CDR2 SYGVKD. The CDR3 has 14 amino acids. Trimming left V 3 bases short and J 2 bases short, with 10 bases between. CDR3 bases: TGTGCCATCAGTGACAAGGGGCCGAACTATGGCTACACCTTC. This gives the protein CAISDKGPNYGYTF.

CDR3 sequence (DNA): TGTGCCAGCAGCTCACTAGCGGGGGTCGGGGAGCTGTTTTTT. Amino acids: CASSSLAGVGELFF. This chain uses TRBV28 with TRBJ2-2, with 11 bases identical to TRBD2. The trim removed 6 bases at V and 7 bases at J, leaving 4 bases unmatched. This CDR3 has 14 amino acids. Per the germline V gene, CDR1 is MDHEN and CDR2 is SYDVKM.

This chain uses TRBV5-6 with TRBJ1-3; 8 nucleotides agree with TRBD1. V gave up 1 base and J gave up 0 bases; unmatched junction bases: 6. This CDR3 comprises 17 residues. Looked up from germline, CDR1 is SGHDT and CDR2 is YYEEEE. Here the CDR3 DNA reads TGTGCCAGCAGCTTGCAGGGGGCTGGCCTCTCTGGAAACACCATATATTTT. This gives the protein CASSLQGAGLSGNTIYF.

The chain couples TRBV3-1 (or the pseudogene TRBV3-2) to TRBJ1-5; 9 bases fit TRBD1. This CDR3 spans 15 amino acids. Per germline, CDR1 LGHDT and CDR2 YNNKEL (reference sequence). Unmatched junction bases numbered 4, after V lost 3 bases and J lost 4 bases. CDR3 in amino acids: CASSQRTGENQPQHF. The DNA of the CDR3 is TGTGCCAGCAGCCAGCGGACAGGGGAAAATCAGCCCCAGCATTTT.

The chain couples TRBV18 to TRBJ1-2, with 7 positions matching TRBD1. Germline V gives CDR1 KGHSH, CDR2 LQKENI. CDR3 length: 14 residues. V was clipped by 3 bases and J by 7 bases; unmatched bases: 8. CDR3: CASSPVQGGFGYTF. The CDR3 nucleotides read TGTGCCAGCTCACCGGTCCAGGGGGGTTTTGGCTACACCTTC.

The J gene is TRBJ2-2, the V gene TRBV19; TRBD2 matches 13 bases. Trimming cost V 5 bases and J 5 bases; bases outside gene matches: 8. This CDR3 is 17 amino acids long. CDR1 LNHDA and CDR2 SQIVND come from the germline V gene (reference sequence). This CDR3 reads CASSGTSGGARTGELFF. The CDR3 DNA sequence: TGTGCCAGTAGTGGCACTAGCGGGGGGGCCCGGACCGGGGAGCTGTTTTTT. Filled out from reference TRBV19 and TRBJ2-2, the complete variable domain reads DGGITQSPKYLFRKEGQNVTLSCEQNLNHDAMYWYRQDPGQGLRLIYYSQIVNDFQKGDIAEGYSVSREKKESFPLTVTSAQKNPTAFYLCASSGTSGGARTGELFFGEGSRLTVL.

The V gene is TRBV7-8, the J gene TRBJ1-2, with D perhaps matching TRBD1 (6 bases). This CDR3 contains 13 residues. V lost 8 bases, J lost 7 bases, and 17 bases lay in between. Germline V CDR1 and CDR2: SGHVS, FQNEAQ. The CDR3: CASGLGTSGGYTF. Written as DNA, the CDR3 is TGTGCCAGCGGACTCGGGACATCGGGTGGCTACACCTTC.

The CDR3 reads CASSPAGTGGYNSPLHF. DNA for the CDR3: TGTGCCAGCAGTCCAGCCGGGACAGGGGGCTATAATTCACCCCTCCACTTT. The chain has TRBV27 and TRBJ1-6; TRBD1 matches at 11 bases. The ends lost 5 bases at V and 3 bases at J; junction bases unmatched: 6. The germline V gene encodes CDR1 MNHEY and CDR2 SMNVEV (reference sequence). The CDR3 runs to 17 residues.

The V and J genes are TRBV29-1 and TRBJ2-1, with D maybe TRBD2 (5 bases). This CDR3 is built from 14 residues. CDR1 SQVTM and CDR2 ANQGSEA come from the germline V gene. V lost 4 bases, J lost 3 bases, and 13 bases lay in between. The CDR3 DNA follows: TGCAGCGTTGGCACCGGGGATTTCTACAATGAGCAGTTCTTC. It specifies CSVGTGDFYNEQFF.

J is TRBJ1-1 and V is TRBV7-9; the D gene is possibly TRBD1 (6 bases). V shed 4 bases and J shed 1 base, with 13 bases lying between them. CDR1 is SEHNR, CDR2 FQNEAQ, per germline (reference sequence). The CDR3 has 15 amino acids. The CDR3 DNA sequence: TGTGCCAGCAGCTCTTTAACAGGGACGAACACTGAAGCTTTCTTT. Translating gives CASSSLTGTNTEAFF.

This chain links TRBV28 with TRBJ1-2; 7 nucleotides match TRBD1. CDR3 length: 15 amino acids. V trimming: 2 bases; J trimming: 4 bases; junction bases outside the gene matches: 7. Per germline, CDR1 MDHEN and CDR2 SYDVKM. CDR3 sequence (DNA): TGTGCCAGCAGTTTACTCCCGGACAGGAGCTATGGCTACACCTTC. Translated: CASSLLPDRSYGYTF.

The V call is TRBV3-1 (or the pseudogene TRBV3-2), the J call TRBJ2-1, with TRBD1 matching over 7 bases. This CDR3 has 12 amino acids. Unmatched junction bases numbered 0, after V lost 6 bases and J lost 4 bases. The germline V gene has CDR1 LGHDT and CDR2 YNNKEL (reference sequence). This CDR3 reads CASRDRYNEQFF. In DNA form, the CDR3 reads TGTGCCAGCAGGGACAGGTACAATGAGCAGTTCTTC.

The rearrangement uses TRBV6-1 and TRBJ1-5; D call uncertain. V lost 1 base to trimming and J lost 7 bases, with 8 bases between them. Germline V CDR1 and CDR2: MNHNS, SASEGT. This CDR3 region has 13 residues. The CDR3 DNA is TGTGCCAGCAGTGAAGTGCGGGGACAGCCCCAGCATTTT. It translates to CASSEVRGQPQHF.

The chain links TRBV28 to TRBJ1-2, with D possibly matching TRBD1 (6 bases). Looked up from germline, CDR1 is MDHEN and CDR2 is SYDVKM. V lost 4 bases to trimming and J lost 8 bases, with 14 bases between them. The CDR3 is made up of 13 amino acids. The CDR3 DNA follows: TGTGCCAGCAGTTACAGGGAGAGATCGGGCTACACCTTC. It translates to CASSYRERSGYTF.